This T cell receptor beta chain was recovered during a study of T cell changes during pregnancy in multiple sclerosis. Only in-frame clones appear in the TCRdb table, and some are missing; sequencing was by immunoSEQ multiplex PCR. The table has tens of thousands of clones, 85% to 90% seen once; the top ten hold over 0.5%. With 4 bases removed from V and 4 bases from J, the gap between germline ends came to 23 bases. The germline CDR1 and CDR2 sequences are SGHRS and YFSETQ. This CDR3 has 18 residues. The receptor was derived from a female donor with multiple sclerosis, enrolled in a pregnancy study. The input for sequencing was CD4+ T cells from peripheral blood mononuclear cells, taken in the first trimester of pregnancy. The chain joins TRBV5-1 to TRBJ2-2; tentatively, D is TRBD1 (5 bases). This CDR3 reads CASSIRQHDALFTGELFF. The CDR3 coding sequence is TGCGCCAGCAGCATAAGACAGCACGACGCGCTTTTCACCGGGGAGCTGTTTTTT.